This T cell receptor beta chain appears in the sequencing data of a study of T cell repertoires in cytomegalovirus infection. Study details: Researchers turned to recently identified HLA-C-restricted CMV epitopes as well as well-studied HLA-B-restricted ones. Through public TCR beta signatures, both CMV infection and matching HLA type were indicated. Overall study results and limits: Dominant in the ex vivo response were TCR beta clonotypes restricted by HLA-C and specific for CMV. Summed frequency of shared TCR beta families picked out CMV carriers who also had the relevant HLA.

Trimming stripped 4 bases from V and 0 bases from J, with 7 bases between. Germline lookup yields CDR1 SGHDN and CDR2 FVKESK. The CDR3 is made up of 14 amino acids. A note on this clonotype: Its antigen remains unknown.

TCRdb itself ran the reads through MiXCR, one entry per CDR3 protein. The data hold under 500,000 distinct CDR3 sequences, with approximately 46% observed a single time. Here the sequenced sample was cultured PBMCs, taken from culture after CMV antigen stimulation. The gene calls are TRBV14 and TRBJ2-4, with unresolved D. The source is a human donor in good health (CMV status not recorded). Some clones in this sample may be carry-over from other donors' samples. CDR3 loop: CASSRYGAKNIQYF. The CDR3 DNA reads TGTGCCAGCAGCCGATACGGAGCCAAAAACATTCAGTACTTC. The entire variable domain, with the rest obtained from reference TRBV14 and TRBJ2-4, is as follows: EAGVTQFPSHSVIEKGQTVTLRCDPISGHDNLYWYRRVMGKEIKFLLHFVKESKQDESGMPNNRFLAERTGGTYSTLKVQPAELEDSGVYFCASSRYGAKNIQYFGAGTRLSVL.